What follows are 31 T cell receptor beta chains derived from one specimen sequenced in a study of cytomegalovirus exposure and HLA in healthy donors. PCR amplification relied on 60 Vbeta primers (plus 13 Jbeta primers). Sequencing was performed with immunoSEQ multiplex PCR; in TCRdb, only in-frame clones are kept and a portion is missing. The sample lists tens of thousands of clones; about 80% were seen once. The sequenced sample consisted of PBMCs. These receptors originate from a woman in her forties in good health and CMV-seronegative.

The chain joins TRBV5-4 to TRBJ2-7, with 7 positions matching TRBD2. The CDR3 contains 14 residues. After removal of 2 bases from V and 5 bases from J, the junction contained 7 bases not matched to a gene. Germline assignment: CDR1 SGHNT and CDR2 YYREEE (reference sequence). This CDR3 is CASSFGGSGDEQYF. DNA for the CDR3: TGTGCCAGCAGCTTTGGAGGAAGCGGGGACGAGCAGTACTTC.

About this clone itself: The sample has other DNA sequences that encode this CDR3 too. The chain recombines TRBV10-3 with TRBJ2-1; weak D call: TRBD1 (6 bases). Trimming shortened V by 7 bases and J by 0 bases, and 16 bases separated the two germline ends. The CDR3 has 16 amino acids. The V gene's germline CDR1 is ENHRY and CDR2 SYGVKD. CDR3 protein: CAINRESGLSYNEQFF. The CDR3 DNA reads as TGTGCCATCAACAGGGAGAGCGGCCTCTCCTACAATGAGCAGTTCTTC.

This chain joins TRBV4-1 and TRBJ2-1; 7 positions agree with TRBD2. Germline CDR1 MGHRA, CDR2 YSYEKL. CDR3 length: 15 amino acids. The V segment lost 4 bases and the J segment 4 bases; nucleotides outside the gene matches: 7. The DNA of the CDR3 is TGCGCCAGCAGCCCATCACTAGCGACATACAATGAGCAGTTCTTC. Residues: CASSPSLATYNEQFF.

The rearrangement links TRBV4-1 to TRBJ2-3; a weak D match, TRBD2 (5 bases). The ends were cut back, 0 bases at V and 6 bases at J, with 22 bases in the middle. The germline CDR1 and CDR2 sequences are MGHRA and YSYEKL. The CDR3 runs 18 residues. CDR3 in amino acids: CASSQEVGSILSGDTQYF. The CDR3 DNA reads TGCGCCAGCAGCCAAGAAGTTGGGAGTATTCTCTCGGGGGATACGCAGTATTTT.

This chain's CDR3 is CASSRGANEKLFF. CDR3 DNA sequence: TGTGCCAGCAGCAGGGGCGCTAATGAAAAACTGTTTTTT. This chain connects TRBV5-4 to TRBJ1-4; a possible D gene is TRBD1 (5 bases). Deletions cut 4 bases from V and 3 bases from J, with 7 bases between. The CDR3 is made up of 13 amino acids. The germline gives CDR1 SGHNT, CDR2 YYREEE (reference sequence).

This CDR3 is CASSFERELLEQYF. CDR3 DNA sequence: TGTGCCAGCAGCTTCGAGCGGGAGCTCCTCGAGCAGTACTTC. This chain uses TRBV28 with TRBJ2-7, with 8 nucleotides matching TRBD2. The V and J ends lost 6 bases and 6 bases, in that order; junction bases with no gene match: 10. Per germline, CDR1 MDHEN and CDR2 SYDVKM. This CDR3 comprises 14 residues.

The chain links TRBV19 to TRBJ2-1; 11 bases align to TRBD2. The CDR3 is 15 residues long. In germline, CDR1 is LNHDA, CDR2 SQIVND (reference sequence). The V and J ends lost 5 bases and 3 bases, in that order; junction bases with no gene match: 3. The CDR3, as DNA: TGTGCCAGTAGTGTGACTAGCGGGGTCTACAATGAGCAGTTCTTC. Translated: CASSVTSGVYNEQFF.

The chain carries TRBV4-1 and TRBJ2-5; 12 bases match TRBD2. With V trimmed by 0 bases and J by 3 bases, 8 bases remained unmatched. The germline V gene has CDR1 MGHRA and CDR2 YSYEKL. The CDR3 consists of 18 residues. CDR3: CASSQDLASGRVKETQYF. The CDR3 DNA reads TGCGCCAGCAGCCAAGATCTTGCTAGCGGGAGGGTCAAAGAGACCCAGTACTTC.

The genes are TRBV7-2 and TRBJ2-7; D remains unclear. The CDR3 loop spans 14 amino acids. Germline CDR1 is SGHTA and CDR2 is FQGNSA. Deletions cut 1 base from V and 4 bases from J, with 11 bases between. This CDR3 is CASSLEASRYEQYF. CDR3 nucleotides: TGTGCCAGCAGCTTAGAAGCGTCTAGATACGAGCAGTACTTC.

The rearrangement uses TRBV10-3 and TRBJ2-1; D is ambiguous. The germline gives CDR1 ENHRY, CDR2 SYGVKD. This CDR3 region has 16 residues. The V end was cut by 3 bases, the J end by 2 bases, with 14 bases between. CDR3 bases: TGTGCCATCAGTGATTCTAGTGCGACCGCCTACAATGAGCAGTTCTTC. Residues: CAISDSSATAYNEQFF.

This clone appeared a few times. The V gene is TRBV7-2, the J gene TRBJ2-3; 9 bases match TRBD2. Germline V gene data show CDR1 as SGHTA and CDR2 as FQGNSA. This CDR3 is built from 15 residues. The V and J ends lost 7 bases and 0 bases, in that order; junction bases with no gene match: 5. CDR3 loop: CASNLAGLSTDTQYF. CDR3 sequence (DNA): TGTGCCAGCAACCTAGCGGGGCTTAGCACAGATACGCAGTATTTT.

This clone was counted a few times. The gene calls are TRBV5-1 and TRBJ2-7; 10 bases map to TRBD2. Germline CDR1 and CDR2: SGHRS and YFSETQ. The ends lost 0 bases at V and 4 bases at J; junction bases unmatched: 7. This CDR3 comprises 16 residues. The chain's CDR3 is CASSLAPGTSVYEQYF. As DNA, the CDR3 is TGCGCCAGCAGCTTGGCACCCGGGACTAGCGTGTACGAGCAGTACTTC.

This clone occurred a few times. The V and J genes are TRBV5-1 and TRBJ1-1; possible D gene TRBD1, 6 bases. The germline V gene has CDR1 SGHRS and CDR2 YFSETQ. V lost 4 bases to trimming and J lost 0 bases, with 13 bases between them. This CDR3 comprises 15 residues. The CDR3 reads CASSSKTGLNTEAFF. As DNA, the CDR3 is TGCGCCAGCAGCAGCAAGACAGGTCTGAACACTGAAGCTTTCTTT.

Only a few counts were recorded for this clone. The chain couples TRBV5-1 to TRBJ2-5, with 8 bases lining up with TRBD2. The germline gives CDR1 SGHRS, CDR2 YFSETQ. J lost 5 bases, V lost 4 bases, and 10 bases had no gene match. This CDR3 contains 15 residues. CDR3 region: CASSGGTRPSETQYF. The CDR3 nucleotides read TGCGCCAGCAGCGGCGGGACTAGGCCAAGCGAGACCCAGTACTTC. The complete variable domain, with remaining parts taken from reference TRBV5-1 and TRBJ2-5, reads KAGVTQTPRYLIKTRGQQVTLSCSPISGHRSVSWYQQTPGQGLQFLFEYFSETQRNKGNFPGRFSGRQFSNSRSEMNVSTLELGDSALYLCASSGGTRPSETQYFGPGTRLLVL.

J is TRBJ1-1 and V is TRBV28; 10 bases line up with TRBD1. This CDR3 has 13 residues. The germline V gene has CDR1 MDHEN and CDR2 SYDVKM. The V segment lost 3 bases and the J segment 7 bases; nucleotides outside the gene matches: 2. CDR3 sequence reads: CASSFRDRGEAFF. DNA for the CDR3: TGTGCCAGCAGTTTCCGGGACAGGGGTGAAGCTTTCTTT.

This chain connects TRBV28 to TRBJ2-1, with a tentative D call TRBD1 (6 bases). This CDR3 contains 16 residues. Trimming cost V 6 bases and J 0 bases, with 15 bases left between them. From germline, CDR1 is MDHEN and CDR2 SYDVKM. The CDR3 is CASRGAGGVSYNEQFF. The CDR3 DNA follows: TGTGCCAGCAGGGGGGCGGGCGGAGTCTCCTACAATGAGCAGTTCTTC.

As concerns this clone: One junction end does not reproduce the germline sequence, and a read error may be involved. The chain employs TRBV14 and TRBJ1-2, with a possible D match to TRBD1 (5 bases). This CDR3 contains 13 residues. Germline V gene lookup returns CDR1 SGHDN and CDR2 FVKESK. CDR3 residues: CASSQGRGDGYTF. The CDR3, as DNA: TGTGCCAGCAGTCAAGGACGGGGGGACGGCTACACCTTC.

The chain is built from TRBV29-1 and TRBJ2-3, with 8 bases identical to TRBD2. V was clipped by 3 bases and J by 6 bases; unmatched bases: 5. The CDR3 is 13 amino acids. Germline CDR1 is SQVTM and CDR2 is ANQGSEA. CDR3 loop: CSVDEREIDTQYF. The CDR3 DNA is TGCAGCGTTGATGAGCGGGAGATCGATACGCAGTATTTT.

This sequence joins TRBV4-1 and TRBJ2-3; a weak D match, TRBD1 (6 bases). The germline V gene has CDR1 MGHRA and CDR2 YSYEKL. V lost 7 bases to trimming and J lost 0 bases, with 20 bases between them. The CDR3 sequence is 17 residues long. CDR3: CASNRGEDSDSTDTQYF. The CDR3 DNA reads as TGCGCCAGCAACCGGGGTGAGGACAGTGATAGCACAGATACGCAGTATTTT.

This chain links TRBV5-1 with TRBJ2-1; TRBD2 aligns across 11 bases. V was pared by 2 bases and J by 7 bases, with 8 bases of the junction left unmatched. There are 16 residues in the CDR3. Germline V gene lookup returns CDR1 SGHRS and CDR2 YFSETQ. CDR3 bases: TGCGCCAGCAGCTTATTAGCGGGAGGGCCTAGGAATGAGCAGTTCTTC. This translates into CASSLLAGGPRNEQFF.

The chain is built from TRBV6-9 and TRBJ1-4; possible D gene TRBD1, 5 bases. V lost 6 bases and J 8 bases, leaving 19 bases between the germline ends. The CDR3 has 15 amino acids. Germline V lookup: CDR1 MNHGY, CDR2 SVAAGI. DNA of the CDR3: TGTGCCAGCAGCCCTCAGGGAGAGGGAGGCGAAAAACTGTTTTTT. Its protein product is CASSPQGEGGEKLFF.

The chain has TRBV5-8 and TRBJ2-3, with 12 bases identical to TRBD2. Losses at the gene ends were 1 base for V and 5 bases for J; bases not matched to a gene: 5. The CDR3 contains 16 residues. Per germline, CDR1 SGHTS and CDR2 YDEGEE. CDR3 sequence reads: CASSLLAGGPGDTQYF. DNA of the CDR3: TGTGCCAGCAGCTTGCTAGCGGGAGGGCCGGGAGATACGCAGTATTTT.

V and J are TRBV9 and TRBJ2-3; maybe TRBD1 (6 bases). This CDR3 has 18 amino acids. CDR1 and CDR2 (germline): SGDLS, YYNGEE. Trimming took off 2 bases at V and 0 bases at J, with 19 bases between the two ends. The CDR3 here is CASSVRGGRPPSTDTQYF. As DNA, the CDR3 is TGTGCCAGCAGCGTCAGGGGCGGAAGGCCCCCTAGCACAGATACGCAGTATTTT.

The V and J genes are TRBV29-1 and TRBJ1-2; 7 nucleotides match TRBD1. The CDR3 is made up of 15 amino acids. Trimming removed 5 bases from V and 4 bases from J; junction bases left unmatched: 13. Per the germline V gene, CDR1 is SQVTM and CDR2 is ANQGSEA. This CDR3 is CSVPRGAEAGYGYTF. CDR3 coding DNA: TGCAGCGTTCCCAGGGGGGCGGAGGCTGGCTATGGCTACACCTTC. The entire variable domain, with the rest obtained from reference TRBV29-1 and TRBJ1-2, is as follows: SAVISQKPSRDICQRGTSLTIQCQVDSQVTMMFWYRQQPGQSLTLIATANQGSEATYESGFVIDKFPISRPNLTFSTLTVSNMSPEDSSIYLCSVPRGAEAGYGYTFGSGTRLTVV.

This clone has just one count. J is TRBJ2-7 and V is TRBV7-2, with TRBD2 matching 7 bases. CDR3 length: 13 amino acids. Germline CDR1 reads SGHTA; CDR2 reads FQGNSA. With V trimmed by 1 base and J by 12 bases, 9 bases remained unmatched. The CDR3 sequence is CASSLESGKYRYF. The CDR3 DNA is TGTGCCAGCAGCTTAGAAAGCGGGAAATATCGGTACTTC. Full variable domain (outside the CDR3, taken from reference TRBV7-2 and TRBJ2-7): GAGVSQSPSNKVTEKGKDVELRCDPISGHTALYWYRQSLGQGLEFLIYFQGNSAPDKSGLPSDRFSAERTGGSVSTLTIQRTQQEDSAVYLCASSLESGKYRYFGPGTRLTVT.

V is TRBV11-2 and J is TRBJ2-7; 11 bases are a match to TRBD1. The CDR3 has 15 residues. The V segment lost 7 bases and the J segment 2 bases; nucleotides outside the gene matches: 7. Per germline, CDR1 SGHAT and CDR2 FQNNGV. CDR3 sequence reads: CASTPSGQGAYEQYF. CDR3 nucleotides: TGTGCCAGCACCCCATCGGGACAGGGGGCCTACGAGCAGTACTTC.

This clone was recorded once. This chain connects TRBV7-9 to TRBJ1-1; weak D call: TRBD1 (5 bases). Germline assignment: CDR1 SEHNR and CDR2 FQNEAQ (reference sequence). This CDR3 comprises 15 residues. The V and J ends lost 1 base and 4 bases respectively, with 13 bases between them. CDR3 loop: CASSLGGRAGTEAFF. Written as DNA, the CDR3 is TGTGCCAGCAGCTTAGGCGGCAGGGCTGGCACTGAAGCTTTCTTT.

The J gene is TRBJ2-3, the V gene TRBV7-9; tentative D call: TRBD2 (6 bases). The CDR3 length is 15 residues. CDR1 and CDR2 (germline): SEHNR, FQNEAQ (reference sequence). Trimming removed 3 bases at V and 5 bases at J, with 15 bases between. CDR3 in amino acids: CASSFSGLQVDTQYF. CDR3 in DNA: TGTGCCAGCAGCTTCTCGGGACTCCAAGTAGATACGCAGTATTTT.

This sequence joins TRBV13 and TRBJ2-7; no definite D call. The CDR3 is 15 residues long. V gave up 5 bases and J gave up 0 bases, with 14 bases separating them. CDR1 and CDR2 from the germline V gene are PRHDT and FYEKMQ (reference sequence). The CDR3 is CASSSATYRSYEQYF. CDR3 coding DNA: TGTGCCAGCAGCAGTGCGACATACCGCTCCTACGAGCAGTACTTC.

This clone occurred once. The genes are TRBV7-9 and TRBJ1-2; possible D gene TRBD1, 6 bases. Germline CDR1 SEHNR, CDR2 FQNEAQ (reference sequence). CDR3 length equals 14 residues. V was trimmed by 5 bases and J by 4 bases, leaving 14 bases between them. The CDR3 nucleotides read TGTGCCAGCAGCCCAGGGGTTGCTTCCTATGGCTACACCTTC. Its translation: CASSPGVASYGYTF.

This chain's CDR3 is CASSLGQGSDTQYF. In DNA, the CDR3 is TGCGCCAGCAGCTTGGGACAGGGCTCAGATACGCAGTATTTT. The chain has TRBV5-1 and TRBJ2-3; 7 nucleotides align to TRBD1. CDR1 is SGHRS and CDR2 is YFSETQ in the germline V gene. With 0 bases clipped from V and 4 bases from J, the junction kept 2 bases outside the gene matches. The CDR3 is 14 amino acids. Looking up the rest from reference TRBV5-1 and TRBJ2-3 gives the full variable domain: KAGVTQTPRYLIKTRGQQVTLSCSPISGHRSVSWYQQTPGQGLQFLFEYFSETQRNKGNFPGRFSGRQFSNSRSEMNVSTLELGDSALYLCASSLGQGSDTQYFGPGTRLTVL.